Sequencing of this TCR beta chain was carried out in a study of cytomegalovirus exposure and HLA in healthy donors. This CDR3 has 14 amino acids. V was cut by 5 bases and J by 2 bases, with 12 bases left in between. The germline V gene has CDR1 SNHLY and CDR2 FYNNEI. The PCR had 60 Vbeta and 13 Jbeta primers. Sequenced by immunoSEQ multiplex PCR; TCRdb stores in-frame clones only, minus some. The table shows 150,000 or so clones, with roughly 79% occurring only once. The chain links TRBV2 to TRBJ1-2, with a weak D call TRBD1 (5 bases). The sequenced sample was PBMCs. This receptor was taken from a man aged 18 to 29 in good health and CMV-seronegative. Here the CDR3 reads CASSPNGGNYGYTF. The CDR3 nucleotides read TGTGCCAGCAGTCCAAATGGGGGGAACTATGGCTACACCTTC. Full variable domain (rest looked up from reference TRBV2 and TRBJ1-2): EPEVTQTPSHQVTQMGQEVILRCVPISNHLYFYWYRQILGQKVEFLVSFYNNEISEKSEIFDDQFSVERPDGSNFTLKIRSTKLEDSAMYFCASSPNGGNYGYTFGSGTRLTVV.